This TCR beta chain was documented in a study of T cell responses to AZD1222 COVID-19 vaccine. The wider study: Pooling covered second doses at about 4 or about 12 weeks.

With respect to this clone: Its antigen is unknown.

Germline V gene lookup returns CDR1 KGHSH and CDR2 LQKENI. CDR3 length: 15 amino acids. V was shortened by 1 base and J by 5 bases, with 15 bases between the two germline ends. Findings and limits, study-wide: Among the donors, most were white British and more were female, and clonal diversity was possibly underestimated.

TCRdb keeps only in-frame clones here, not all; method: immunoSEQ multiplex PCR. The top ten hold less than 2% of the sample, which has 130,000 or so clones, approximately 90% seen once. Sequencing was performed on peripheral blood, taken on day 0 of AZD1222 vaccination. The gene calls are TRBV18 and TRBJ2-7; tentatively, D is TRBD1 (6 bases). The sequence came from an adult in good health. The CDR3 region has the DNA TGTGCCAGCTCACCACTACTTGGACAGTCGCACGAGCAGTACTTC. Translation gives CASSPLLGQSHEQYF.